The T cell receptor beta chain described here comes from a study of beta chain features in type 1 diabetes. For the study at large: Sorted cells numbering roughly 98,000,000 were examined across all samples. Study results and limitations: For patients and controls alike, PCR might favor shorter templates to the same degree.

The isolated RNA, all of it, was reverse transcribed, so expressed TCRB transcripts were what got sequenced. The table came from immunoSEQ multiplex PCR; TCRdb's copy has only in-frame clones and leaves some out. The sample shows 850,000 to 900,000 clones, 15% to 20% of them seen only once. Notes on this clone: Antigen unknown.

This CDR3 has 15 residues. Trimming took off 10 bases at V and 4 bases at J, with 22 bases between the two ends. Germline values: CDR1 SNHLY, CDR2 FYNNEI. The clonotype was recovered from a woman under 30 in good health. This chain links TRBV2 with TRBJ1-1, with TRBD1 as a possible D gene (6 bases). Input material: naive CD4+ T cells from blood. CDR3 residues: CATPRGGVRATEAFF. CDR3 sequence (DNA): TGTGCCACCCCCCGAGGGGGAGTACGGGCCACTGAAGCTTTCTTT.